The T cell receptor (beta chain) under discussion was sequenced for a study of blood T cell repertoires in COVID-19 (TCRdb year 2020). Looking at the study overall: The collaborator samples originated in the United States, Italy and Spain and spanned the acute and convalescent phases of COVID-19. The material from the prospective study consisted of cDNA or gDNA derived from T cells, B-cell-depleted T cells, or PBMCs. The dataset comprised deeply sampled blood TCRbeta repertoires from subjects exposed to, actively infected with, or recovered from COVID-19. A freely available public database, intended as a resource for researchers studying the immune response to SARS-CoV-2, is where the repertoires were released. The samples were drawn from two sources: the first 160 participants of the ongoing ImmuneRACE study, and about 1,300 subjects contributed by 6 global collaborators. The sample metadata nearly always contained a de-identified subject ID, COVID-19 status, age in years and sex. Where HLA class I and class II types were available, the types were taken from metadata supplied by the sample provider, not from assay-based typing.

The germline V gene gives CDR1 as ENHRY and CDR2 as SYGVKD. The CDR3 spans 13 residues, from the cysteine through the phenylalanine. Only CDR3 DNA remains: 39 bases, in frame from the first base. Trimming removed 4 bases from V and 13 bases from J; the gene matches leave 5 bases unexplained. TCRbeta CDR3 regions were amplified from genomic DNA by means of the immunoSEQ Assay, a bias-controlled multiplex PCR. In the original analysis: Within the assay, amplification of reference gene primers was used to estimate how many nucleated cells each sample contained. To quantify the absolute abundance of each unique TCRbeta CDR3 rearrangement, sequence reads were collapsed and filtered. For each sample, productive Simpson clonality was calculated as the square root of Simpson's diversity index over productive rearrangements. In its TCRdb copy, this immuneACCESS table keeps in-frame sequences only and misses some clones. Where compared with another copy, unresolved V genes explain less than half of these, and the others have no known cause. That table supplies the V and J calls and clone size; D and trimming were determined from the DNA. The sample table contains roughly 170,000 clones; only one count was recorded for about 84% of them. The ten largest account for approximately 7.3% of the sample.

A note on this clone: Its antigen target is currently unknown. Base quality data are lacking; no much larger clone is found one base away.

Whole blood was collected in K2EDTA tubes by collaborating institutions according to the institutions' own protocols. For TCRbeta analysis, collaborators shipped samples as frozen whole blood, isolated PBMCs, or DNA extracted from either of those sample types. Study-wide conclusions, independent of this receptor: How much clinical and demographic metadata was included differed by source and by participant, and the metadata was provided uncurated.

Sequenced material: peripheral blood. This chain joins TRBV10-3 to TRBJ2-5, and 14 junctional nucleotides match TRBD2. The clonotype was recovered from a human donor in a cohort sampled during active COVID-19. The CDR3 has the sequence CAISGPGLAGVYF. The DNA sequence reads TGTGCCATCAGTGGTCCGGGACTAGCGGGGGTGTACTTC.